Listed below are T cell receptor beta chains from one sample, sequenced in a study of beta chain features in type 1 diabetes. Produced via immunoSEQ multiplex PCR; TCRdb's table is partial and in-frame only. This table has fewer than 550,000 clones, 10% to 12% appearing once. Sequencing used naive CD4+ T cells from blood. Every receptor here comes from a woman aged 18-35 years in good health. Both conserved end residues are part of each CDR3.

v_gene: TRBV19; j_gene: TRBJ1-5; CDR3aa: CASKRGQGPQHF
v_gene: TRBV28; j_gene: TRBJ1-1; CDR3aa: CASWWGARAEAFF
v_gene: TRBV5-6; j_gene: TRBJ2-1; CDR3aa: CASSGDRANEQFF
v_gene: TRBV4-2; j_gene: TRBJ2-3; CDR3aa: CASSQDQVDTQYF
v_gene: TRBV5-1; j_gene: TRBJ2-3; CDR3aa: CASSLGGFTDTQYF
v_gene: TRBV29-1; j_gene: TRBJ2-1; CDR3aa: CSVRGVLSYNEQFF
v_gene: TRBV4-1; j_gene: TRBJ1-1; CDR3aa: CASSQAGHYTEAFF
v_gene: TRBV14; j_gene: TRBJ2-1; CDR3aa: CASSLVDEQFF
v_gene: TRBV6-5; j_gene: TRBJ1-3; CDR3aa: CASSWGDRSSGNTIYF
v_gene: TRBV7-9; j_gene: TRBJ2-4; CDR3aa: CASSLGPTLQYF
v_gene: TRBV14; j_gene: TRBJ1-4; CDR3aa: CASSQVVTDLLFF
v_gene: TRBV5-6; j_gene: TRBJ2-1; CDR3aa: CASRRDRDPEQFF
v_gene: TRBV19; j_gene: TRBJ2-3; CDR3aa: CASSPRGGWSDTQYF
v_gene: TRBV20-1; j_gene: TRBJ1-2; CDR3aa: CSGGVNYGYTF